These 22 T cell receptor beta chains were all obtained from the same sample, sequenced in a study of shared clonotypes between healthy human individuals. Libraries were prepared by immunoSEQ multiplex PCR; TCRdb keeps only in-frame clonotypes and omits some of them. This sample carries around 2.3 million clones, more than 90% of them seen once, and the ten largest clones take less than 0.15%. Sequencing was done on a sample of naive CD4+ T cells sorted from blood. The subset denotes: CD45RA+ positively selected. The source is a man aged 18 to 30 in good health.

The chain combines TRBV2 with TRBJ2-1; TRBD2 matches at 14 bases. The CDR3 totals 18 residues. Germline loops: CDR1 SNHLY, CDR2 FYNNEI. V gave up 6 bases and J gave up 2 bases; unmatched junction bases: 9. The CDR3 coding sequence is TGTGCCAGCAGGGGGGGACTAGCGGGAGTCGGACCCTACAATGAGCAGTTCTTC. It encodes CASRGGLAGVGPYNEQFF.

This sequence joins TRBV5-1 and TRBJ1-1; 9 bases are a match to TRBD1. This CDR3 spans 13 amino acids. CDR1 is SGHRS and CDR2 is YFSETQ in the germline V gene. With V trimmed by 4 bases and J by 14 bases, 12 bases remained unmatched. The CDR3 DNA reads as TGCGCCAGCAGCGAGGGACAGGGAGATGGGTTCTTCTTT. As protein: CASSEGQGDGFFF.

The chain is built from TRBV25-1 and TRBJ2-7; D is uncertain. The length of the CDR3 is 14 residues. Germline lookup yields CDR1 MGHDK and CDR2 SYGVNS. The ends were cut back, 2 bases at V and 2 bases at J, with 10 bases in the middle. The CDR3 loop reads CASSEQNPPYEQYF. CDR3 nucleotides: TGTGCCAGCAGTGAACAAAACCCCCCCTACGAGCAGTACTTC.

This chain uses TRBV5-4 with TRBJ1-6, with D maybe TRBD1 (5 bases). Germline CDR1 SGHNT, CDR2 YYREEE (reference sequence). Deletions cut 4 bases from V and 5 bases from J, with 10 bases between. This CDR3 region has 14 residues. The CDR3 coding sequence is TGTGCCAGCAGCATCGACAGCCATAATTCACCCCTCCACTTT. Translating it yields CASSIDSHNSPLHF.

This sequence joins TRBV7-9 and TRBJ2-5, with a possible D match to TRBD1 (5 bases). The V end was cut by 4 bases, the J end by 4 bases, with 13 bases between. The CDR3 runs to 14 residues. Germline-derived CDR1 and CDR2 are SEHNR and FQNEAQ (reference sequence). The CDR3 DNA is TGTGCCAGCAGCTCGCAGGGTGTAGGAGAGACCCAGTACTTC. Translated: CASSSQGVGETQYF.

This chain joins TRBV6-1 and TRBJ1-5; D gene uncertain. Germline lookup yields CDR1 MNHNS and CDR2 SASEGT. The V end was cut by 4 bases, the J end by 0 bases, with 10 bases between. The CDR3 sequence is 15 residues long. This CDR3 is CASSVRSYSNQPQHF. Written as DNA, the CDR3 is TGTGCCAGCAGTGTTCGGTCCTATAGCAATCAGCCCCAGCATTTT.

The genes are TRBV27 and TRBJ1-6; D call uncertain. Germline V gives CDR1 MNHEY, CDR2 SMNVEV (reference sequence). The CDR3 has 12 residues. V was shortened by 7 bases and J by 10 bases, with 11 bases between the two germline ends. CDR3 in DNA: TGTGCCAGCACATCCTTAGGGTCACCCCTCCACTTT. Amino acids: CASTSLGSPLHF.

The chain combines TRBV10-2 with TRBJ2-7; weak D call: TRBD1 (5 bases). The CDR3 loop spans 12 amino acids. V was trimmed by 5 bases and J by 3 bases, leaving 8 bases between them. Germline lookup yields CDR1 WSHSY and CDR2 SAAADI. CDR3: CASSKRGYEQYF. For the CDR3, the DNA is TGCGCCAGCAGTAAAAGGGGCTACGAGCAGTACTTC.

This clone has only a few counts. The chain links TRBV18 to TRBJ2-4; 8 bases line up with TRBD1. Germline V lookup: CDR1 KGHSH, CDR2 LQKENI. J lost 1 base, V lost 5 bases, and 7 bases had no gene match. The CDR3 length is 16 residues. CDR3: CASSSDRGFAKNIQYF. Here the CDR3 DNA reads TGTGCCAGCTCATCCGACAGGGGTTTCGCCAAAAACATTCAGTACTTC.

Concerning this clone itself: This sample also contains other DNA sequences that code for the same CDR3. The CDR3 region is CASSRDSSSYEQYF. Here the CDR3 DNA reads TGTGCCAGCAGCCGGGACTCCAGCTCCTACGAGCAGTACTTC. The rearrangement joins TRBV7-2 to TRBJ2-7; TRBD2 might be the D (6 bases). Trimming took off 5 bases at V and 0 bases at J, with 11 bases between the two ends. Per germline, CDR1 SGHTA and CDR2 FQGNSA. The CDR3 runs 14 residues.

The chain recombines TRBV7-8 with TRBJ2-1; D not certain. In germline, CDR1 is SGHVS, CDR2 FQNEAQ. CDR3 length equals 15 residues. V shed 5 bases and J shed 1 base, with 12 bases lying between them. CDR3 sequence: CASSALGVSYNEQFF. DNA for the CDR3: TGTGCCAGCAGCGCACTCGGCGTTTCCTACAATGAGCAGTTCTTC.

The chain combines TRBV5-4 with TRBJ2-7; D may be TRBD1 (6 bases). The CDR3 is made up of 15 amino acids. Germline values: CDR1 SGHNT, CDR2 YYREEE (reference sequence). The V end lost 3 bases, the J end lost 4 bases, and 17 bases lay between the germline ends. CDR3 DNA sequence: TGTGCCAGCAGCTCTAAGACAGGCTTTCCTTACGAGCAGTACTTC. Protein sequence: CASSSKTGFPYEQYF.

The rearrangement uses TRBV7-9 and TRBJ2-4; 7 positions match TRBD1. CDR3 length: 17 amino acids. Germline CDR1 and CDR2: SEHNR and FQNEAQ (reference sequence). Trimming removed 5 bases from V and 0 bases from J; junction bases left unmatched: 10. The CDR3 sequence: CASSPPVTGKAKNIQYF. In nucleotides, the CDR3 is TGTGCCAGCAGCCCTCCTGTGACAGGGAAAGCCAAAAACATTCAGTACTTC.

The J gene is TRBJ1-4, the V gene TRBV27, with D possibly being TRBD1 (5 bases). Trimming cost V 5 bases and J 4 bases, with 14 bases left between them. Germline V gives CDR1 MNHEY, CDR2 SMNVEV (reference sequence). The CDR3 sequence is 15 residues long. The DNA for the CDR3 is TGTGCCAGCAGTACCGGGACGGACTTTAATGAAAAACTGTTTTTT. It encodes CASSTGTDFNEKLFF.

This clone has only one observation. The chain joins TRBV7-8 to TRBJ2-2, with D possibly being TRBD1 (7 bases). V was clipped by 1 base and J by 6 bases, with 12 bases between them. The CDR3 is made up of 15 amino acids. In germline, CDR1 is SGHVS, CDR2 FQNEAQ. CDR3 amino acids: CASSLETGRSGELFF. The CDR3, as DNA: TGTGCCAGCAGCTTAGAGACAGGGAGGTCCGGGGAGCTGTTTTTT.

The chain has TRBV6-1 and TRBJ2-3; maybe TRBD2 (6 bases). Germline V gives CDR1 MNHNS, CDR2 SASEGT. V was pared by 6 bases and J by 5 bases, with 12 bases between. This CDR3 has 13 amino acids. The CDR3 DNA sequence: TGTGCCAGCAGCCGAACGGGGGTAGATACGCAGTATTTT. Its protein is CASSRTGVDTQYF.

This rearrangement joins TRBV11-2 to TRBJ2-1; TRBD2 aligns across 11 bases. The ends lost 5 bases at V and 7 bases at J; junction bases unmatched: 7. CDR1 is SGHAT, CDR2 FQNNGV, per germline. The CDR3 sequence is 15 residues long. CDR3 loop: CASSTLAGGFNEQFF. CDR3 nucleotides: TGTGCCAGCAGCACCCTAGCGGGGGGCTTTAATGAGCAGTTCTTC.

The V gene is TRBV6-1, the J gene TRBJ1-2; D uncertain. This CDR3 is built from 13 residues. V lost 1 base and J lost 8, with 11 bases in between. The germline CDR1 and CDR2 sequences are MNHNS and SASEGT. Here the CDR3 reads CASSEEGFGGYTF. Written as DNA, the CDR3 is TGTGCCAGCAGTGAAGAAGGCTTTGGCGGCTACACCTTC.

Here the CDR3 reads CASNDPGTGLTGELFF. The CDR3 DNA sequence: TGTGCCAGCAACGATCCCGGGACAGGACTCACCGGGGAGCTGTTTTTT. V usage is TRBV5-4 and J usage is TRBJ2-2; 8 bases fit TRBD1. Trimming cost V 6 bases and J 4 bases; bases outside gene matches: 11. The CDR3 totals 16 residues. Germline V lookup: CDR1 SGHNT, CDR2 YYREEE (reference sequence).

The CDR3 nucleotides read TGTGCCAGCAGCTTGGGTGACACAGAACCTGGGGCCAACGTCCTGACTTTC. Translated: CASSLGDTEPGANVLTF. The chain links TRBV5-6 to TRBJ2-6; D gene ambiguous. Trimming shortened V by 0 bases and J by 2 bases, and 12 bases separated the two germline ends. The germline V gene encodes CDR1 SGHDT and CDR2 YYEEEE. There are 17 residues in the CDR3.

The chain is built from TRBV7-2 and TRBJ1-1, with D unresolved. The germline V gene has CDR1 SGHTA and CDR2 FQGNSA. V was trimmed by 1 base and J by 0 bases, leaving 9 bases between them. The CDR3 consists of 15 residues. In nucleotides, the CDR3 is TGTGCCAGCAGCTTAGGAGCCACTTTGAACACTGAAGCTTTCTTT. This encodes CASSLGATLNTEAFF.

A remark on this clone: The identical CDR3 is also encoded by other nucleotide sequences in the sample. V gene TRBV7-9 combines with J gene TRBJ1-1; tentative D call: TRBD1 (5 bases). CDR1 is SEHNR, CDR2 FQNEAQ, per germline (reference sequence). Trimming removed 5 bases at V and 1 base at J, with 8 bases between. The CDR3 consists of 13 residues. CDR3 in amino acids: CASSPQGNTEAFF. CDR3 coding DNA: TGTGCCAGCAGCCCGCAGGGGAACACTGAAGCTTTCTTT.